The 15 T cell receptor beta chains listed next were all sequenced from one sample in a study of blood T cell repertoires in COVID-19. Clones were sequenced by immunoSEQ multiplex PCR, and TCRdb holds only the in-frame ones, with some missing. Of fewer than 350,000 clones listed, roughly 87% were seen once; the top ten hold 9.4%. The source material was peripheral blood. The source of these receptors is a man in his late teens or twenties with active or convalescent COVID-19.

The gene calls are TRBV14 and TRBJ1-2, with 8 nucleotides matching TRBD1. Trimming at V came to 1 base and at J to 1 base, leaving 8 bases not matched to a gene. The CDR3 length is 17 residues. The germline gives CDR1 SGHDN, CDR2 FVKESK. This chain's CDR3 is CASSQVSGTGRNYGYTF. CDR3 in DNA: TGTGCCAGCAGCCAAGTATCTGGGACAGGCCGTAACTATGGCTACACCTTC.

This sequence joins TRBV7-8 and TRBJ1-6, with D unresolved. This CDR3 region has 13 residues. Trimming took 4 bases from V and 8 from J, leaving 9 bases between them. Germline V lookup: CDR1 SGHVS, CDR2 FQNEAQ. The CDR3 protein is CASSYMADSPLHF. CDR3 DNA: TGTGCCAGCAGCTACATGGCGGATTCACCCCTCCACTTT.

A single count supports this clone. The chain employs TRBV6-1 and TRBJ1-4; D gene unclear. The CDR3 totals 17 residues. Trimming removed 4 bases at V and 4 bases at J, with 19 bases between. Germline lookup yields CDR1 MNHNS and CDR2 SASEGT. The CDR3: CASSATQTTPYNEKLFF. For the CDR3, the DNA is TGTGCCAGCAGTGCGACCCAAACTACTCCGTATAATGAAAAACTGTTTTTT.

The chain combines TRBV7-2 with TRBJ2-2; D not certain. Trimming pared 5 bases from V and 4 bases from J, leaving 11 bases between. The CDR3 extends over 14 amino acids. The V gene's germline CDR1 is SGHTA and CDR2 FQGNSA. The CDR3 DNA sequence: TGTGCCAGCAGCAGACGACAAAGCACCGGGGAGCTGTTTTTT. It is translated as CASSRRQSTGELFF.

The V call is TRBV10-3, the J call TRBJ2-6; D gene ambiguous. The V gene lost 3 bases and the J gene lost 0 bases, with 12 bases spanning the gap. The CDR3 runs to 17 residues. The germline CDR1 and CDR2 sequences are ENHRY and SYGVKD. DNA for the CDR3: TGTGCCATCAGTGACCCTGACACCACCTCTGGGGCCAACGTCCTGACTTTC. This gives the protein CAISDPDTTSGANVLTF.

On this clone itself: Other DNA sequences in the same sample also yield this CDR3. J is TRBJ2-5 and V is TRBV18, with a possible D match to TRBD1 (6 bases). The CDR3 spans 13 residues. V dropped 1 base and J dropped 4 bases, with 7 bases sitting between them. Germline V lookup: CDR1 KGHSH, CDR2 LQKENI. The CDR3 protein is CASSPQGGETQYF. The CDR3, as DNA: TGTGCCAGCTCACCACAAGGGGGAGAGACCCAGTACTTC.

The CDR3 protein is CASSLGAGGQFF. Written as DNA, the CDR3 is TGTGCCAGCAGCTTGGGAGCGGGGGGACAGTTCTTC. The V and J genes are TRBV5-6 and TRBJ2-1; 9 bases line up with TRBD2. This CDR3 is 12 amino acids long. The germline V gene has CDR1 SGHDT and CDR2 YYEEEE. V lost 0 bases and J lost 13; bases outside the gene matches: 2.

This clone showed up just a few times. The gene calls are TRBV14 and TRBJ1-1, with TRBD1 matching 7 bases. V gave up 2 bases and J gave up 0 bases; unmatched junction bases: 3. The V gene's germline CDR1 is SGHDN and CDR2 FVKESK. CDR3 size: 15 residues. The chain's CDR3 is CASSQLQGLNTEAFF. The CDR3 nucleotides read TGTGCCAGCAGCCAATTACAGGGGCTGAACACTGAAGCTTTCTTT.

V usage is TRBV9 and J usage is TRBJ1-6; D not resolved. The CDR3 runs 14 residues. V was clipped by 5 bases and J by 7 bases, with 13 bases between them. CDR1 SGDLS and CDR2 YYNGEE come from the germline V gene. The CDR3 protein is CASRPPGWNSPLHF. In DNA form, the CDR3 reads TGTGCCAGCAGGCCGCCGGGTTGGAATTCACCCCTCCACTTT.

V is TRBV14 and J is TRBJ1-1, with D unclear. The CDR3 has 13 amino acids. Germline V gives CDR1 SGHDN, CDR2 FVKESK. Trimming removed 1 base at V and 1 base at J, with 4 bases between. The CDR3 here is CASSQVRNTEAFF. For the CDR3, the DNA is TGTGCCAGCAGCCAAGTTCGGAACACTGAAGCTTTCTTT.

The genes are TRBV7-2 and TRBJ1-1; D is perhaps TRBD1 (6 bases). In germline, CDR1 is SGHTA, CDR2 FQGNSA. V was pared by 4 bases and J by 5 bases, with 14 bases between. The CDR3 is 14 residues long. The CDR3 DNA follows: TGTGCCAGCAGCTGGGGGGGAAGGGGGACTGAAGCTTTCTTT. Translation: CASSWGGRGTEAFF.

The gene calls are TRBV4-3 and TRBJ1-2; tentative D call: TRBD1 (5 bases). V lost 0 bases, J lost 6 bases, and 11 bases lay in between. The CDR3 is 14 residues long. Germline lookup yields CDR1 LGHNA and CDR2 YSLEER. This CDR3 is CASSQDEGADGYTF. In DNA form, the CDR3 reads TGCGCCAGCAGCCAAGACGAAGGGGCGGATGGCTACACCTTC.

The V gene is TRBV6-6, the J gene TRBJ2-7; the D gene is possibly TRBD2 (6 bases). This CDR3 spans 14 amino acids. V lost 6 bases, J lost 6 bases, and 18 bases lay in between. Germline CDR1 reads MNHNY; CDR2 reads SVGAGI (reference sequence). The DNA of the CDR3 is TGTGCCAGCAGCCCCTCGGGAGAGGGAAGCGAGCAGTACTTC. Protein product: CASSPSGEGSEQYF.

The rearrangement links TRBV10-1 to TRBJ2-3; a possible D gene is TRBD1 (5 bases). This CDR3 is 15 amino acids long. The germline V gene encodes CDR1 WNHNN and CDR2 SYGVQD (reference sequence). Trimming shortened V by 3 bases and J by 4 bases, and 14 bases separated the two germline ends. The CDR3 DNA reads TGCGCCAGCAGTGATGGGATTGGGGCGGCAGATACGCAGTATTTT. This gives the protein CASSDGIGAADTQYF.

The rearrangement joins TRBV7-2 to TRBJ2-5, with a tentative D call TRBD1 (6 bases). The length of the CDR3 is 15 residues. V lost 5 bases and J 2 bases, leaving 15 bases between the germline ends. Germline V gene sequence: CDR1 SGHTA, CDR2 FQGNSA. The CDR3 loop is CASSPRGGPQETQYF. CDR3 nucleotide sequence: TGTGCCAGCAGCCCAAGAGGGGGTCCTCAAGAGACCCAGTACTTC.